The 18 T cell receptor beta chains below were found in one sample sequenced in a study of identical twins. TCRdb reanalysed the 5' RACE reads using MiXCR and keeps one entry per CDR3 protein. The sample includes roughly 350,000 distinct CDR3 sequences, around 9.7% of them seen just once. Material for sequencing was naive T cells sorted from blood. The receptor source for this set is a woman aged 45-65 years in good health.

This chain connects TRBV5-1 to TRBJ1-3; D remains unclear. V dropped 4 bases and J dropped 2 bases, with 10 bases sitting between them. Looked up from germline, CDR1 is SGHRS and CDR2 is YFSETQ. The CDR3 runs 14 residues. The CDR3 DNA reads as TGCGCCAGCAGCCACGGGCCTCCTGGAAACACCATATATTTT. Residues: CASSHGPPGNTIYF.

This clonotype was counted many times. V is TRBV7-8 and J is TRBJ1-5; 9 positions match TRBD1. CDR3 length: 16 amino acids. The germline gives CDR1 SGHVS, CDR2 FQNEAQ. V dropped 4 bases and J dropped 4; count of bases not matched to a gene: 8. The CDR3 DNA follows: TGTGCCAGCAGCTCACCGGGACAGGGCTTTAATCAGCCCCAGCATTTT. Translating it yields CASSSPGQGFNQPQHF.

This clonotype was observed at least ten times. CDR3 protein: CSANSVTVGTDTQYF. In DNA form, the CDR3 reads TGCAGTGCCAATTCCGTTACGGTTGGCACAGATACGCAGTATTTT. The chain joins TRBV20-1 to TRBJ2-3; D not certain. The germline V gene encodes CDR1 DFQATT and CDR2 SNEGSKA (reference sequence). The CDR3 extends over 15 amino acids. Trimming left V 6 bases short and J 1 base short, with 17 bases between.

This clonotype has a count of ten or more. The chain combines TRBV5-1 with TRBJ2-1; 10 bases align to TRBD2. Losses at the gene ends were 6 bases for V and 4 bases for J; bases not matched to a gene: 4. Germline CDR1 reads SGHRS; CDR2 reads YFSETQ. This CDR3 contains 14 residues. CDR3 in DNA: TGCGCCAGCAATCCAGCGGGAGGGTACAATGAGCAGTTCTTC. Translating gives CASNPAGGYNEQFF.

With respect to this clonotype: The conserved phenylalanine or tryptophan is not found at the CDR3 terminus, so this likely reflects a read error. CDR3 nucleotides: TGTGCCAGCAGCCGACGGAACCAAGAGACCCAGTACTCC. Protein: CASSRRNQETQYS. The chain has TRBV14 and TRBJ2-5; D is unresolved. The V end was cut by 4 bases, the J end by 0 bases, with 6 bases between. Germline V gives CDR1 SGHDN, CDR2 FVKESK. The CDR3 length is 13 residues.

The chain combines TRBV28 with TRBJ2-5, with D unclear. The CDR3 has 12 residues. The germline gives CDR1 MDHEN, CDR2 SYDVKM. V was cut by 3 bases and J by 5 bases, with 7 bases left in between. Here the CDR3 DNA reads TGTGCCAGCAGTTTTAATGGCGAGACCCAGTACTTC. Protein sequence: CASSFNGETQYF. Full variable domain (missing parts from reference TRBV28 and TRBJ2-5): DVKVTQSSRYLVKRTGEKVFLECVQDMDHENMFWYRQDPGLGLRLIYFSYDVKMKEKGDIPEGYSVSREKKERFSLILESASTNQTSMYLCASSFNGETQYFGPGTRLLVL.

The V gene is TRBV6-5, the J gene TRBJ2-7, with TRBD2 as a possible D gene (5 bases). Germline CDR1 and CDR2: MNHEY and SVGAGI. The CDR3 is 14 residues long. V gave up 5 bases and J gave up 0 bases, with 11 bases separating them. The DNA of the CDR3 is TGTGCCAGCAGTGGACTCCCGAGCTCCTACGAGCAGTACTTC. Protein: CASSGLPSSYEQYF.

Only a few counts were recorded for this clonotype. This CDR3 is CASSPRTSTEAFF. CDR3 sequence (DNA): TGTGCCAGCTCACCACGGACGAGCACTGAAGCTTTCTTT. V and J are TRBV18 and TRBJ1-1; D is unresolved. Trimming took 1 base from V and 4 from J, leaving 7 bases between them. The CDR3 sequence is 13 residues long. Germline V lookup: CDR1 KGHSH, CDR2 LQKENI.

This clonotype was recorded many times. V and J are TRBV12-3 or TRBV12-4 and TRBJ2-7; 8 nucleotides align to TRBD2. The trim removed 6 bases at V and 2 bases at J, leaving 6 bases unmatched. CDR3 length: 14 amino acids. As DNA, the CDR3 is TGTGCCAGCAGGCCAAGCGGGGGTACCTACGAGCAGTACTTC. Translating it yields CASRPSGGTYEQYF.

This clonotype was seen ten or more times. V is TRBV5-1 and J is TRBJ1-2; no reliable D call. Trimming left V 1 base short and J 8 bases short, with 15 bases between. CDR1 is SGHRS and CDR2 is YFSETQ in the germline V gene. The CDR3 spans 14 residues. The CDR3 spells CASSLSRTRGGYTF. CDR3 nucleotide sequence: TGCGCCAGCAGCTTGTCGAGGACTCGAGGAGGCTACACCTTC.

Only a few counts were recorded for this clonotype. V and J are TRBV3-1 and TRBJ2-7; D might be TRBD2 (5 bases). This CDR3 region has 13 residues. Germline V lookup: CDR1 LGHDT, CDR2 YNNKEL (reference sequence). Trimming pared 0 bases from V and 6 bases from J, leaving 9 bases between. The CDR3 sequence is CASSQEFEGEQYV. CDR3 DNA sequence: TGTGCCAGCAGCCAAGAGTTCGAGGGCGAGCAGTACGTC.

This clonotype was found a few times. The CDR3 is CASSHPAGAGGYTF. CDR3 DNA: TGTGCCAGCAGCCACCCCGCGGGGGCGGGTGGCTACACCTTC. The V call is TRBV7-2, the J call TRBJ1-2, with a tentative D call TRBD1 (6 bases). This CDR3 is 14 amino acids long. Germline V CDR1 and CDR2: SGHTA, FQGNSA. Trimming took off 5 bases at V and 7 bases at J, with 17 bases between the two ends. Full variable domain (outside the CDR3, taken from reference TRBV7-2 and TRBJ1-2): GAGVSQSPSNKVTEKGKDVELRCDPISGHTALYWYRQSLGQGLEFLIYFQGNSAPDKSGLPSDRFSAERTGGSVSTLTIQRTQQEDSAVYLCASSHPAGAGGYTFGSGTRLTVV.

This sequence joins TRBV12-3 or TRBV12-4 and TRBJ2-1; weak D call: TRBD2 (6 bases). This CDR3 contains 13 residues. The germline V and J ends were trimmed by 2 bases and 10 bases, with 12 bases remaining between them. The CDR3 here is CASSLPWTTEQFF. CDR3 nucleotides: TGTGCCAGCAGTTTACCATGGACTACCGAGCAGTTCTTC.

This clonotype was detected many times. V is TRBV12-3 or TRBV12-4 and J is TRBJ2-7; no firm D call. CDR3 length: 13 residues. V shed 4 bases and J shed 3 bases, with 10 bases lying between them. The CDR3 loop is CASSSWPNYEQYF. Here the CDR3 DNA reads TGTGCCAGCAGTTCGTGGCCTAACTACGAGCAGTACTTC.

V is TRBV25-1 and J is TRBJ2-1; TRBD2 might be the D (6 bases). V was shortened by 8 bases and J by 12 bases, with 11 bases between the two germline ends. The CDR3 is 10 amino acids. Germline CDR1 is MGHDK and CDR2 is SYGVNS. The DNA for the CDR3 is TGTGCCAGCCCCCCTAGCGTGCAGTTCTTC. It is translated as CASPPSVQFF.

This clonotype was seen ten or more times. The V call is TRBV5-1, the J call TRBJ2-1; D remains ambiguous. V lost 2 bases to trimming and J lost 1 base, with 7 bases between them. CDR3 length equals 14 residues. The germline V gene encodes CDR1 SGHRS and CDR2 YFSETQ. The CDR3 nucleotides read TGCGCCAGCAGCTTCCGGACGTCCTACAATGAGCAGTTCTTC. It encodes CASSFRTSYNEQFF.

The chain carries TRBV6-5 and TRBJ2-2; 7 nucleotides agree with TRBD2. The germline V gene has CDR1 MNHEY and CDR2 SVGAGI. The CDR3 has 15 residues. The junction had 13 bases not matched to a gene; V was cut back by 8 bases and J by 7 bases. CDR3 amino acids: CASSPRRELGGELFF. As DNA, the CDR3 is TGTGCCAGCTCCCCCCGGCGGGAGTTAGGCGGGGAGCTGTTTTTT.

The V gene is TRBV4-1, the J gene TRBJ2-7; D gene uncertain. Germline-derived CDR1 and CDR2 are MGHRA and YSYEKL. Trimming stripped 1 base from V and 5 bases from J, with 6 bases between. The CDR3 runs 12 residues. The CDR3 sequence is CASSQGFDEQYF. DNA for the CDR3: TGCGCCAGCAGCCAAGGGTTCGACGAGCAGTACTTC.